This T cell receptor (beta chain) was identified in a study of cytomegalovirus exposure and HLA in healthy donors (dated by TCRdb to about 2017). Regarding the complete study: An earlier analysis of approximately 640 of the donors reported about 250 Gb of sequence data and 100 million to 140 million unique TCR beta sequences from around 200 million T cells. An early release covering approximately 600 HLA-typed donors comprised 250 to 350 gigabases of sequencing data and tens of millions of unique TCR sequences. Among the roughly 410 genotyped donors, around 81% belonged to the genetic ancestry cluster associated with self-reported Caucasian donors. The study aimed to test whether signatures of past pathogen exposure could be identified by cataloging public T cell receptors. The T cell repertoires of 666 subjects were profiled by immunosequencing and related to cytomegalovirus serostatus. In addition to the first cohort of 666 subjects, a separate validation cohort of 120 different subjects was used. High-throughput TCR immunosequencing, statistical association of individual TCRs with disease status, and machine learning were combined to predict cytomegalovirus infection status. A later analysis re-analyzed previously published TCR beta repertoires from about 600 donors and added high-resolution HLA genotyping to study TCR occurrence patterns. The later analysis used no new phenotypic data to find candidate immune exposures, relying instead on TCR beta sequences and their occurrence across donors. An earlier analysis of roughly 600 of the donors used high-throughput TCR beta sequencing to judge whether each TCR beta V gene segment behaved as functional or pseudogenic. Donor age, sex, ethnicity and CMV serostatus were collected together with the repertoire data. A later genetic analysis used genome-wide SNP genotypes for about three fifths of the 666 donors, treating that subset as a discovery cohort. Every discovery cohort repertoire had been produced on one sequencing platform. HLA typing covered class I and class II loci at four-digit resolution. Typing coverage differed by locus: A, B, C, DRB1 and DQB1 were typed in roughly 620-630 donors, DQA1 in about 560, DPA1 in nearly 610, and DPB1 in 472. Roughly five DR-DQ haplotypes were handled as single units for association and clustering, since linkage in the cohort was strong. Across some 400 genotyped donors of the cohort, an average of about 220,000 unique TCR beta nucleotide sequences per donor were sequenced, and approximately 17% of those sequences were non-productive.

The cohort was made up of roughly 670 healthy bone marrow donors. All cohort members were sampled while nominally healthy, although unrecorded immune exposures were likely present. The donor tested CMV seronegative and was one of the 352 seronegative cohort members. A peripheral blood sample was provided by each donor, and peripheral blood mononuclear cells were used for TCR beta sequencing. Genomic DNA extraction from the blood cell samples was performed with the Qiagen DNeasy Blood Extraction Kit. Library method: the immunoSEQ multiplex PCR assay. For the multiplex PCR, a mixture combining 60 forward primers for TCR Vbeta segments and 13 reverse primers for TCR Jbeta segments was used. Amplification of the CDR3 region of rearranged TCR beta genes was performed with a multiplex PCR assay on genomic DNA. The amplified TCR beta libraries were sequenced on the Illumina HiSeq System as 87-base-pair reads. The published analysis was carried out like this. In a later analysis, 80 million or so unique TCR beta chains were counted across the 650 to 750 repertoires, and roughly 11 million of these chains were shared by at least two donors. A nearest-neighbor algorithm error-corrected the raw reads and collapsed the reads into unique sequences, merging closely related sequences to remove PCR and sequencing errors. Alignment of CDR3 sequences to IMGT reference sequences was used to assign V, D and J gene segments. Each retained sequence needed at least a six-nucleotide match to both a V gene segment and a J gene segment. Rearrangements were called productive when the CDR3 lacked stop codons and stayed in frame with V and J; all others were non-productive. CDR3 was defined by IMGT convention, running from the second conserved V-encoded cysteine to the conserved J-encoded phenylalanine. The earlier analysis of some 600 of the donors excluded sequences that lacked an unambiguous match to a single V gene segment. In an earlier analysis of approximately 590 of the donors, V segments were called functional above 56.7% productive rearrangements and were called segregating when the between-donor standard deviation exceeded 5%. A statistical classification framework was developed to diagnose cytomegalovirus status using the catalog of TCR beta chain sequences. In a later analysis, TCR nucleotide sequences were compared against IMGT/GENE-DB human TR gene sequences so that V and J genes could be assigned. Using the TCRdist pipeline, a later analysis assigned CDR3 sequences along with most-parsimonious VDJ recombination scenarios. A later analysis defined each TCR beta chain by its CDR3 amino acid sequence plus V-gene family, and excluded reads lacking a unique V-gene family. As a way to deal with suspected cross-contamination and a sequencing artifact, a later analysis dropped roughly 600 nucleotide sequences that were highly shared and had low generation probability. In a later analysis, a clonal expansion index for each public chain was calculated from normalized within-repertoire ranks of inferred template counts. In a later analysis, generation probabilities were computed with a VDJ recombination model fitted to out-of-frame rearrangements, and the resulting probabilities were checked against IGoR. Hypergeometric tests were used in a later analysis to score TCR-TCR, TCR-HLA and TCR-CMV co-occurrence, with a repertoire-size bias correction applied to the TCR pairs. False discovery rates were estimated in a later analysis by permuting HLA or CMV assignments 20 times. In a later analysis, co-occurring TCRs were grouped using DBSCAN, with TCRdist sequence similarity added in when clustering inside HLA-allele-positive subsets. Repertoires with fewer than 30,000 or more than 120,000 public chains, plus five repertoires with anomalous nucleotide sharing, were excluded from co-occurrence clustering. The immuneACCESS repertoire file appears here via TCRdb, limited to in-frame rearrangements. These files lack a portion of the clones; in checked studies, under half of the deficit traces to unresolved V genes, and the cause of the others is not known. V and J calls and clone size are those listed in that table; D and trimming were worked out from the DNA. This specimen's table enumerates 35,000 to 45,000 clones. The top ten clones comprise just under 4% of the sample.

Reading the germline V gene gives CDR1 SQVTM and CDR2 ANQGSEA. The junction shows trimming of 4 bases on V and 2 bases on J, plus 9 bases between the germline ends. Reading from cysteine to phenylalanine, the CDR3 counts 12 amino acids. Only the CDR3 portion is preserved as DNA: 36 bases, with reading frame beginning at the first base. Broader findings and caveats from the paper: In an earlier analysis of over 550 of the donors, most TCR beta V segments were observed in productive rearrangements about 90% or about 30% of the time, broadly matching IMGT annotations. The sequencing pipeline was judged likely to have produced a cluster of highly shared sequence variants as a technical artifact. Assigning TCR associations to individual alleles was difficult when HLA alleles, especially DR and DQ, strongly co-occurred. At a false discovery rate of 0.05, a later analysis linked 15,000 to 20,000 TCR beta sequences to specific HLA alleles. The cohort was sequenced for TCR beta chains only, and without alpha or paired-chain data the features that could be detected were limited. Cytomegalovirus status was reported to be diagnosed by the classifier with high specificity and sensitivity in both the original and validation cohorts. Because counts were too low, about 15 rarely observed V segments, including chromosome 9 orphons, were left out of the earlier analysis of a few hundred of the donors. HLA typing was unavailable for some donors at each locus, so association tests used only the typed subset. Correlated functional status among segregating V segments might be attributable to linkage disequilibrium, but an unknown experimental factor could not be ruled out. Roughly uniform sequencing depth across donors was assumed in presence/absence analyses, although this assumption may not hold. In a later analysis, most CMV-associated TCR beta chains were found to appear HLA-restricted, with HLA associations seemingly driven largely by CMV exposure. According to a later analysis, TCR association rates differed among HLA loci, with DRB1 alleles showing the most associated TCRs and HLA-C alleles showing the fewest. V-gene and J-gene trimming of TCR beta chains was associated with a missense DCLRE1C variant in a later genetic analysis, and the association was replicated in an independent cohort. In the study, around 160 TCR beta chains were listed as associated with cytomegalovirus. Compared with equally common non-associated chains, HLA-associated TCR beta chains in a later analysis were more clonally expanded and had lower generation probabilities. A later genetic analysis reported fewer N-insertions in productive TCRs among donors in an Asian-associated ancestry cluster than the roughly 620-donor mean. A further reported finding was that TCR beta sequences accurately predicted the HLA-A and HLA-B alleles for most subjects in the first cohort. Three of the identified cytomegalovirus-associated TCR beta chains were confirmed in vitro to be specific for cytomegalovirus antigens. Immune exposure information for the cohort was limited to CMV serostatus. Most TCR sequences were seen in very few donors, while some public TCRs were found in many individuals. Several of the top co-occurrence clusters appeared to be linked to parvovirus B19, influenza, CMV and Epstein-Barr virus, according to a later analysis. The authors suggested that the approach could potentially be extended to other disease states and immunological phenotypes. The 87-base-pair reads could not distinguish some IMGT-functional V segments, including TRBV6-2 and TRBV6-3, so those segments were excluded.

About this clone: Its binding antigen is unknown. At the DNA level, this CDR3 is encoded by other sequences in the same sample as well.

The sequence was collected from a male donor in good health and CMV-seronegative. The sequence is built from TRBV29-1 and TRBJ2-7, and perhaps TRBD1 as D gene, on 5 matching bases. The sequencing sample was made of PBMCs. The CDR3 in this case is CSVAQGTYEQYF. The DNA sequence reads TGCAGCGTTGCCCAGGGAACCTACGAGCAGTACTTC.